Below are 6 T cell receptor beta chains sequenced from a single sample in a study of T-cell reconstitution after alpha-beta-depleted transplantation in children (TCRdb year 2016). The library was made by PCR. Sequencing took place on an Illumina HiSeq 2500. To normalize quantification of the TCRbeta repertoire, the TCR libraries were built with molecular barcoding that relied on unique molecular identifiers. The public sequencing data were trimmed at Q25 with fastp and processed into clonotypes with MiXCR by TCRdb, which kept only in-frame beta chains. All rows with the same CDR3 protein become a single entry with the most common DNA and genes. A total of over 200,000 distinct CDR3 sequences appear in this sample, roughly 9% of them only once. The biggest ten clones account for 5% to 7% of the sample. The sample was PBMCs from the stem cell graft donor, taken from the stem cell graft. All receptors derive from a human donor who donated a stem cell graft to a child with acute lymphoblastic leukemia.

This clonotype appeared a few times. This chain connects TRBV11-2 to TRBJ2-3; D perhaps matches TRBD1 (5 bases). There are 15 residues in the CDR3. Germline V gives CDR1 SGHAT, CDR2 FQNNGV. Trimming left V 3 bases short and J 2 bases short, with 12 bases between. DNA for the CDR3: TGTGCCAGCAGCTTTCGGCAGGGCTACACAGATACGCAGTATTTT. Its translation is CASSFRQGYTDTQYF.

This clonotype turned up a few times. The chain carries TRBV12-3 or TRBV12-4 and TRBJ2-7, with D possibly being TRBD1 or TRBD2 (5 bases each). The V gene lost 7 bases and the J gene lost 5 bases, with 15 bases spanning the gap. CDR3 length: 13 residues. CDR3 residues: CASNRGPVDEQYF. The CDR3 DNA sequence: TGTGCCAGCAATAGGGGACCTGTCGACGAGCAGTACTTC.

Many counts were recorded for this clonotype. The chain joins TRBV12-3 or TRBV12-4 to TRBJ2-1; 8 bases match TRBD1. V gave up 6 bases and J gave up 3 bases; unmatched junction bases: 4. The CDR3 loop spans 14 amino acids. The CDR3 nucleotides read TGTGCCAGCAGCGTAGGACAGGGCTACAATGAGCAGTTCTTC. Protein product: CASSVGQGYNEQFF.

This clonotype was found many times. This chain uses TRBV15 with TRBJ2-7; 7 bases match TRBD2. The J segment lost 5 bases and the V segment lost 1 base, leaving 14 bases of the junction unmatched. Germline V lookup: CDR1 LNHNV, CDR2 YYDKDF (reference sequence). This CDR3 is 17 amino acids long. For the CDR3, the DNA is TGTGCCACCAGCAGAGTAGCCCGCTTAGCGGGTCCCCACGAGCAGTACTTC. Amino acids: CATSRVARLAGPHEQYF.

CDR3 in DNA: TGTGCCTGGAGTACGACAGGGGGCGCAGCCAAAAACATTCAGTACTTC. Its translation: CAWSTTGGAAKNIQYF. V is TRBV30 and J is TRBJ2-4, with 10 nucleotides matching TRBD1. This CDR3 region has 16 residues. Germline CDR1 is GTSNPN and CDR2 is SVGIG (reference sequence). Losses at the gene ends were 2 bases for V and 0 bases for J; bases not matched to a gene: 4.

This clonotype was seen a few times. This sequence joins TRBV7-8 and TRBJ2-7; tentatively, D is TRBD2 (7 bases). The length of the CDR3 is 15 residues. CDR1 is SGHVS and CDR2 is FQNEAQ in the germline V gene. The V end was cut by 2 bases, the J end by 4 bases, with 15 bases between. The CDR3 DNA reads TGTGCCAGCAGCTTACGGCGGGGGCCCCCATACGAGCAGTACTTC. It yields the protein CASSLRRGPPYEQYF.